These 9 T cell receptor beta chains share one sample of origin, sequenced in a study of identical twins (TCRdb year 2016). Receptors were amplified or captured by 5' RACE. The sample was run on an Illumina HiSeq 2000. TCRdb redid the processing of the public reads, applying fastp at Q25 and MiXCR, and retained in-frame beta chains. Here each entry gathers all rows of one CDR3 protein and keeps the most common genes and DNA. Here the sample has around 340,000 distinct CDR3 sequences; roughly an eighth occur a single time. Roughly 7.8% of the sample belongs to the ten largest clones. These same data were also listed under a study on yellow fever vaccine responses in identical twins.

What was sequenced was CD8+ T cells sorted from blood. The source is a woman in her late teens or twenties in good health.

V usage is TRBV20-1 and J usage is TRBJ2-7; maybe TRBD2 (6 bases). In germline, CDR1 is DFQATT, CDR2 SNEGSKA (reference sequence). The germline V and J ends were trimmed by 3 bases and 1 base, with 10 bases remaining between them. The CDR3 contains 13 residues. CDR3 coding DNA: TGCAGTGCTAGGCGAGCGGGTTCCTACGAGCAGTACTTC. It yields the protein CSARRAGSYEQYF.

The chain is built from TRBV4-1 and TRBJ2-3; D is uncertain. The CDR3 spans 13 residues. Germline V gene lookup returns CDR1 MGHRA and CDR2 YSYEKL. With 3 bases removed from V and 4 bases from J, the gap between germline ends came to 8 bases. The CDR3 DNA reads TGCGCCAGCAGCCAGTCATTGGCAGATACGCAGTATTTT. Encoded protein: CASSQSLADTQYF.

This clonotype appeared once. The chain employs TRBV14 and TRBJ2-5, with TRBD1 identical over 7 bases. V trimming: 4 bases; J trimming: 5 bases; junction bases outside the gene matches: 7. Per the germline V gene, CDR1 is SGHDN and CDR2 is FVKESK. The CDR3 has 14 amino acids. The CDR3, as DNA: TGTGCCAGCAGCCTACAGGGGTATTGGGAGACCCAGTACTTC. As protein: CASSLQGYWETQYF.

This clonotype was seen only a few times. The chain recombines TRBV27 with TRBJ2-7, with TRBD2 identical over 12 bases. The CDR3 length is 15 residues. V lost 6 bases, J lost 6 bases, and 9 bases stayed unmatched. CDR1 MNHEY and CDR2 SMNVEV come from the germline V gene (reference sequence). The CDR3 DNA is TGTGCCAGCAGCCGCACTAGCGGGGGGCCGGGCGAGCAGTACGTC. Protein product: CASSRTSGGPGEQYV.

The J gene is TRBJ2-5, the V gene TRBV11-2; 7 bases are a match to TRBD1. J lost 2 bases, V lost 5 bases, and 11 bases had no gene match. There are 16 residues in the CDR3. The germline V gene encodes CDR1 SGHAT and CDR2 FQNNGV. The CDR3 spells CASSRPLGTEQETQYF. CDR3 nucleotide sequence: TGTGCCAGCAGCAGGCCTTTGGGGACAGAACAAGAGACCCAGTACTTC. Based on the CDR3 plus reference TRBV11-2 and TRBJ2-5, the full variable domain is EAGVAQSPRYKIIEKRQSVAFWCNPISGHATLYWYQQILGQGPKLLIQFQNNGVVDDSQLPKDRFSAERLKGVDSTLKIQPAKLEDSAVYLCASSRPLGTEQETQYFGPGTRLLVL.

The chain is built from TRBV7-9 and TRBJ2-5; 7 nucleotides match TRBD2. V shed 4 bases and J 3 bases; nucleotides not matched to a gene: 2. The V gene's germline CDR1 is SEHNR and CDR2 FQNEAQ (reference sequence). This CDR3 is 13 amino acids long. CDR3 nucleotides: TGTGCCAGCAGCTGGGGGGGGAAAGAGACCCAGTACTTC. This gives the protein CASSWGGKETQYF. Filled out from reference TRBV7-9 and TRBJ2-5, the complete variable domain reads DTGVSQNPRHKITKRGQNVTFRCDPISEHNRLYWYRQTLGQGPEFLTYFQNEAQLEKSRLLSDRFSAERPKGSFSTLEIQRTEQGDSAMYLCASSWGGKETQYFGPGTRLLVL.

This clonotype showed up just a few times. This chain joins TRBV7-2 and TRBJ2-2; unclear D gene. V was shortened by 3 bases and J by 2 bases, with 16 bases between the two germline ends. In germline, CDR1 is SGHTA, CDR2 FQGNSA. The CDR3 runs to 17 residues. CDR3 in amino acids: CASSFRADAPNTGELFF. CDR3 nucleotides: TGTGCCAGCAGCTTTCGGGCCGACGCACCAAACACCGGGGAGCTGTTTTTT.

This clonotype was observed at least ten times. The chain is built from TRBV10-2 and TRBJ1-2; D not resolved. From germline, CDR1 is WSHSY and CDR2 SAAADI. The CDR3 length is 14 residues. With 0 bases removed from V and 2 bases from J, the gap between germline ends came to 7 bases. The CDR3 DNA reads TGCGCCAGCAGTGAGTCGCCCAGGAACTATGGCTACACCTTC. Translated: CASSESPRNYGYTF.

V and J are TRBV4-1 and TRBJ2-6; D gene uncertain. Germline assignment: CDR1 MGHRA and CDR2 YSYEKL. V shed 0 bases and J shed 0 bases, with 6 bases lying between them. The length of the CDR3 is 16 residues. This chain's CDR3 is CASSQDGHSGANVLTF. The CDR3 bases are TGCGCCAGCAGCCAAGATGGCCACTCTGGGGCCAACGTCCTGACTTTC.